Detailed here is one T cell receptor beta chain. This clone showed up just a few times. It has no known antigen specificity. The input lacks base qualities; no much larger clone sits a single base away. From each donor, a single peripheral blood sample of about 100 mL on average was drawn into heparinised tubes. A BD FACSAria II and a panel including CD45RO, CCR7, CD25, CD127, CD95 and CD27 were used to sort naive, central memory, regulatory and stem cell-like memory CD4+ T cells. Every sorted population had a purity above 95%. PBMCs were isolated immediately by Lymphoprep density gradient centrifugation and stained directly without culture. Samples were stained and sorted in pairs, with one healthy donor and one patient per experiment, so that batch effects were minimized. V is shortened by 3 bases, J by 3 bases, and the region joining them spans 7 bases. CDR3 length: 13 amino acids, cysteine to phenylalanine. CDR3 DNA is the only sequence kept; it has 39 bases, read in frame from the first base. For CDR1 and CDR2, the germline V gene lists SNHLY and FYNNEI.

These data belong to a study of beta chain features in type 1 diabetes (dated by TCRdb to about 2018). General notes on the study: No differences in mean age, gender distribution, total cell number or subset yield were found between patients and healthy donors. A total of roughly 100 million sorted cells were examined across all samples, and RNA yield correlated strongly with the number of cells per subset. In the study, TCRB repertoires of sorted circulating CD4+ T cell subsets from recently diagnosed type 1 diabetes patients were compared with those of matched healthy donors. Regulatory and stem cell-like memory subsets were obtained from only 8 patients and about eight healthy donors, while naive and central memory subsets were obtained from all 30 or so donors.

The entire amount of isolated RNA was reverse transcribed using the High Capacity cDNA Reverse Transcription Kit, so the sequenced TCRB transcripts were expressed ones. Naive, central memory and regulatory T cell samples underwent deep immunoSEQ sequencing, averaging roughly 3.4 million total reads per sample. After sorted cells were lysed in RLT buffer, RNA was extracted with DNase-treated RNeasy Micro or Mini kits, with the choice depending on cell number. To prevent cross-contamination, each cell subset was processed individually, whereas patient and healthy donor samples were processed jointly. TCRB sequences were amplified from cDNA with the immunoSEQ multiplex PCR, producing 87-bp fragments spanning the CDR3 region. Amplicons were sequenced on the Illumina HiSeq platform. The study's processing was this. Synthetic template baselines were used to correct PCR bias computationally, reads within Hamming distance 2 were collapsed, and singletons that could not be merged were discarded. Reads were aligned to IMGT to assign V, D and J genes, CDR3 length, and insertions or deletions at six rearrangement sites. Within each subset, clonotype counts were normalized to the number of sorted cells before true diversity and Gini coefficients were calculated with the tcR R package. The overlap coefficient, calculated on TCRB nucleotide sequences, was used to quantify repertoire sharing. As a proxy for the pre-selection repertoire, out-of-frame TCRB sequences from naive cells were analyzed. TCRdb stores this immuneACCESS table with in-frame sequences only. Part of the clones is absent; in the studies checked, under half of the shortfall reflects unresolved V genes, and no reason is known for the rest. For V, J and clone size, that table is used; D and trimming come from the DNA. The sample table holds about 470,000 clones, of which 25% to 35% were seen once. Together, the top ten hold about 0.065% of the sample.

What the authors observed across the whole study: A moderate but significant shortening of TCRB CDR3 length was observed in type 1 diabetes patients in all four CD4+ subsets. The naive, central memory and regulatory TCRB repertoires appeared to resemble one another more closely among patients than among healthy donors. Because cDNA was sequenced instead of genomic DNA, highly expressing activated cells could be over-represented, though the groups showed no difference in activation or CD3 levels. Patients with type 1 diabetes made fewer insertions and deleted more nucleotides at VDJ recombination sites, implying thymic rearrangement abnormalities. Because the HLA sub-analyses included only small numbers of individuals, any influence of HLA type on TCRB rearrangement was left unresolved. Shorter templates might be favored by PCR, yet because patient and control samples were amplified and corrected together, any such skew would affect both groups equally.

Sequencing was done on a sample of naive CD4+ T cells from blood. The cell subset or site label on this specimen signifies: true naive CD4+ T cells. The V and J segments used are TRBV2 and TRBJ2-3; no D gene call is confident. The source of this sequence is a man between 18 and 35 years old in good health. The DNA reads TGTGCCAGCAGTGATATGGAGACAGATACGCAGTATTTT. Its protein product is CASSDMETDTQYF.